This T cell receptor (beta chain) comes out of a study of T cell responses to AZD1222 COVID-19 vaccine. This CDR3 has 11 residues. In germline, CDR1 is SGHAT, CDR2 FQNNGV. Deletions cut 5 bases from V and 4 bases from J, with 5 bases between. Using immunoSEQ multiplex PCR, the repertoire was profiled, and TCRdb retains in-frame clones only, with some absent. Of about 69,000 clones in the sample, around four fifths were seen once. The rearrangement uses TRBV11-2 and TRBJ2-5; D is uncertain. Sequencing was performed on peripheral blood, taken 28 days after the second AZD1222 dose. The receptor's source is an adult who received the AZD1222 COVID-19 vaccine. CDR3 nucleotides: TGTGCCAGCAGCCTGGTAGAGACCCAGTACTTC. Translating it yields CASSLVETQYF.